Only one count was recorded for the clone carrying this T cell receptor beta chain. These data come from a study of PD-1 blockade in classical Hodgkin lymphoma. V lost 5 bases, J lost 3 bases, and 7 bases stayed unmatched. This CDR3 is built from 15 residues. The germline CDR1 and CDR2 sequences are SEHNR and FQNEAQ (reference sequence). Every patient experienced relapse after autologous stem cell transplantation, and brentuximab vedotin exposure varied. Libraries were prepared by immunoSEQ multiplex PCR; TCRdb keeps only in-frame clonotypes and omits some of them. The repertoire includes over 10,000 clones, about 93% of them detected once, and approximately 20% sits in the top ten.

The sequence was collected from a human donor with classical Hodgkin lymphoma. The rearrangement uses TRBV7-9 and TRBJ2-1; 7 nucleotides align to TRBD2. This sample comprised peripheral blood mononuclear cells (PBMCs), obtained at baseline. CDR3 DNA sequence: TGTGCCAGCAGCCTCCAGGGAGGGGACTACAATGAGCAGTTCTTC. Encoded protein: CASSLQGGDYNEQFF. Looking up the rest from reference TRBV7-9 and TRBJ2-1 gives the full variable domain: DTGVSQNPRHKITKRGQNVTFRCDPISEHNRLYWYRQTLGQGPEFLTYFQNEAQLEKSRLLSDRFSAERPKGSFSTLEIQRTEQGDSAMYLCASSLQGGDYNEQFFGPGTRLTVL.